The 9 T cell receptor beta chains below come from one sample, sequenced in a study of Ad26.COV2.S vaccination and SARS-CoV-2 variants. Treatment noted: some 20 received Ad26.COV2.S at low or high dose, single or two shots; several received placebo; per-sample allocation not given. It was on day 63 after the first vaccine or placebo injection that samples were taken. Produced via immunoSEQ multiplex PCR; TCRdb's table is partial and in-frame only. The table records around 450,000 clones, roughly nine tenths of them present only once. The sequencing here drew on peripheral blood, taken in a trial of Ad26.COV2.S vaccine versus placebo. These receptors were collected from a person between 18 and 65 years old who received the Ad26.COV2.S COVID-19 vaccine or a placebo.

CDR3 amino acids: CASSQETSGETQYF. CDR3 nucleotides: TGCGCCAGCAGCCAAGAGACTAGCGGGGAGACCCAGTACTTC. The gene calls are TRBV4-3 and TRBJ2-5; 10 bases map to TRBD2. Germline-derived CDR1 and CDR2 are LGHNA and YSLEER. Trimming removed 0 bases from V and 5 bases from J; junction bases left unmatched: 0. The CDR3 is 14 residues long.

The chain combines TRBV19 with TRBJ2-7; D may be TRBD2 (7 bases). CDR3 length: 14 amino acids. V lost 2 bases to trimming and J lost 2 bases, with 10 bases between them. Germline CDR1 is LNHDA and CDR2 is SQIVND (reference sequence). CDR3 loop: CASSISGGAYEQYF. DNA of the CDR3: TGTGCCAGTAGTATATCGGGGGGCGCCTACGAGCAGTACTTC.

This clone appeared a few times. The chain carries TRBV5-5 and TRBJ1-3; D is ambiguous. Trimming cost V 0 bases and J 0 bases, with 10 bases left between them. Per the germline V gene, CDR1 is SGHKS and CDR2 is YYEKEE (reference sequence). This CDR3 comprises 16 residues. CDR3 loop: CASSLGAVNSGNTIYF. DNA of the CDR3: TGTGCCAGCAGCTTGGGGGCAGTGAACTCTGGAAACACCATATATTTT.

This chain links TRBV14 with TRBJ1-1, with D possibly being TRBD1 (5 bases). Per germline, CDR1 SGHDN and CDR2 FVKESK. This CDR3 contains 15 residues. Trimming removed 4 bases at V and 0 bases at J, with 12 bases between. CDR3 protein: CASSRLGTMNTEAFF. CDR3 nucleotide sequence: TGTGCCAGCAGCCGCCTGGGGACGATGAACACTGAAGCTTTCTTT.

The V and J genes are TRBV2 and TRBJ1-1, with D possibly being TRBD1 (6 bases). The CDR3 has 14 residues. The V and J ends lost 3 bases and 4 bases respectively, with 12 bases between them. Germline CDR1 reads SNHLY; CDR2 reads FYNNEI. The DNA for the CDR3 is TGTGCCAGCAGTGAGGGGGGGGCCGGCACTGAAGCTTTCTTT. It codes for CASSEGGAGTEAFF. The full variable domain, with the rest looked up from reference TRBV2 and TRBJ1-1, is EPEVTQTPSHQVTQMGQEVILRCVPISNHLYFYWYRQILGQKVEFLVSFYNNEISEKSEIFDDQFSVERPDGSNFTLKIRSTKLEDSAMYFCASSEGGAGTEAFFGQGTRLTVV.

The chain combines TRBV28 with TRBJ1-4; D perhaps matches TRBD1 (6 bases). Germline lookup yields CDR1 MDHEN and CDR2 SYDVKM. The CDR3 consists of 15 residues. The V end lost 4 bases, the J end lost 4 bases, and 13 bases lay between the germline ends. The DNA for the CDR3 is TGTGCCAGCAGTTCCCGGACAGAATTTAATGAAAAACTGTTTTTT. Translating gives CASSSRTEFNEKLFF.

A word on this clone: Other DNA sequences of this sample code for an identical CDR3. This chain connects TRBV28 to TRBJ1-1; TRBD1 matches 7 bases. The CDR3 extends over 13 amino acids. Germline assignment: CDR1 MDHEN and CDR2 SYDVKM. With V trimmed by 2 bases and J by 5 bases, 2 bases remained unmatched. CDR3 bases: TGTGCCAGCAGTTTAACAGGGGATACTGAAGCTTTCTTT. Its translation is CASSLTGDTEAFF.

The chain has TRBV15 and TRBJ1-1; tentative D call: TRBD1 (5 bases). V was cut by 1 base and J by 11 bases, with 32 bases left in between. The CDR3 covers 19 residues. Germline V gene sequence: CDR1 LNHNV, CDR2 YYDKDF (reference sequence). The DNA of the CDR3 is TGTGCCACCAGCAGAGTCAATTGGGGCAGCACAGTACGAGAACTGGGTGCTTTCTTT. Translated, it gives CATSRVNWGSTVRELGAFF.

CDR3 in amino acids: CASSQVRDRQETQYF. In DNA form, the CDR3 reads TGTGCCAGCAGCCAAGTAAGGGACCGCCAAGAGACCCAGTACTTC. The J gene is TRBJ2-5, the V gene TRBV14; D is perhaps TRBD1 or TRBD2 (5 bases each). V lost 1 base and J 1 base, leaving 10 bases between the germline ends. The CDR3 runs 15 residues. Germline loops: CDR1 SGHDN, CDR2 FVKESK. Filled out from reference TRBV14 and TRBJ2-5, the complete variable domain reads EAGVTQFPSHSVIEKGQTVTLRCDPISGHDNLYWYRRVMGKEIKFLLHFVKESKQDESGMPNNRFLAERTGGTYSTLKVQPAELEDSGVYFCASSQVRDRQETQYFGPGTRLLVL.